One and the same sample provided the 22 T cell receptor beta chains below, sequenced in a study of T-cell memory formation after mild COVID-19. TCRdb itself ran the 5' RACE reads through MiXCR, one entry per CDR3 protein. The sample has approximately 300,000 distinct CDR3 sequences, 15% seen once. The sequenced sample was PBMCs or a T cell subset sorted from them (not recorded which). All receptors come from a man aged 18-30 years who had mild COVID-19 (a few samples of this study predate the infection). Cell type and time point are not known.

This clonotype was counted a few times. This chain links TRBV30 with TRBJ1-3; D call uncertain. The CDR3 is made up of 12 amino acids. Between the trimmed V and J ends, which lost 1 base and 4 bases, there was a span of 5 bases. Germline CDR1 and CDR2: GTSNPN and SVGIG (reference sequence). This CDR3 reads CAWSGRGNTIYF. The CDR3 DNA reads TGTGCCTGGAGTGGTCGGGGAAACACCATATATTTT.

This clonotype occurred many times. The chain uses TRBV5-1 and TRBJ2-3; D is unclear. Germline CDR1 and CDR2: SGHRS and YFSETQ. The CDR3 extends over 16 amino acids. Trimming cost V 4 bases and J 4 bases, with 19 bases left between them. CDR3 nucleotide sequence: TGCGCCAGCAGCCTTGGCAGCTTGGGCCCTTCAGATACGCAGTATTTT. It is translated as CASSLGSLGPSDTQYF. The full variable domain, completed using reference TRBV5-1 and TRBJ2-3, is KAGVTQTPRYLIKTRGQQVTLSCSPISGHRSVSWYQQTPGQGLQFLFEYFSETQRNKGNFPGRFSGRQFSNSRSEMNVSTLELGDSALYLCASSLGSLGPSDTQYFGPGTRLTVL.

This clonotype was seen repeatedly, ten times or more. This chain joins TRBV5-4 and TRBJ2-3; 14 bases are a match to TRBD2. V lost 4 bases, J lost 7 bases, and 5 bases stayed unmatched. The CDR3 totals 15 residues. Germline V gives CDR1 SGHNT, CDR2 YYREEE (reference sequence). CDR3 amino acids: CASSAGTSGGNTQYF. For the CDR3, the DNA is TGTGCCAGCAGCGCCGGGACTAGCGGGGGTAATACGCAGTATTTT.

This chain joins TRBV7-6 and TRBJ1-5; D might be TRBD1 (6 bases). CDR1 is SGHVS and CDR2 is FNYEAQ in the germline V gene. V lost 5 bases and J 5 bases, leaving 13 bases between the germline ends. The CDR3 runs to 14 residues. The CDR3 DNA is TGTGCCAGCAGCCCCTTGGGGGCCCATCAGCCCCAGCATTTT. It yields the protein CASSPLGAHQPQHF.

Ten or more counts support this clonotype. CDR3 protein: CASSPPGLEETQYF. In DNA, the CDR3 is TGTGCCAGCAGCCCCCCGGGCCTCGAAGAGACCCAGTACTTC. This chain uses TRBV12-3 or TRBV12-4 with TRBJ2-5; D is undetermined. V lost 6 bases to trimming and J lost 3 bases, with 14 bases between them. This CDR3 is built from 14 residues.

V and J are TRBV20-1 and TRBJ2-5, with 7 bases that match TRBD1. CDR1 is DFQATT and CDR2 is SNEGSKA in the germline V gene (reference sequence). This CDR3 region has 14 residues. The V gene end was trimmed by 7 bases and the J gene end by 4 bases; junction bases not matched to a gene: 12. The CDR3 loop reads CSGSIQGVGETQYF. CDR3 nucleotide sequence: TGCAGTGGTAGCATTCAGGGGGTAGGAGAGACCCAGTACTTC.

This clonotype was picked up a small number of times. CDR3 bases: TGTGCCAGCAGCCATACTAGGGCGGAAAGGGAGCAGTACTTC. It codes for CASSHTRAEREQYF. V is TRBV3-1 and J is TRBJ2-7, with a possible D match to TRBD2 (5 bases). CDR1 is LGHDT, CDR2 YNNKEL, per germline (reference sequence). The CDR3 is 14 amino acids. V was clipped by 3 bases and J by 7 bases, with 16 bases between them.

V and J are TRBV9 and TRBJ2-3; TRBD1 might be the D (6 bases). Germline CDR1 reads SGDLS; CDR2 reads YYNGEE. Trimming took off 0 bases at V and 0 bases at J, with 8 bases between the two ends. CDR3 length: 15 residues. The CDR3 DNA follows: TGTGCCAGCAGCGTAGTGGGGGCTAGCACAGATACGCAGTATTTT. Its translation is CASSVVGASTDTQYF. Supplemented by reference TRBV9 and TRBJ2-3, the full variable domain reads DSGVTQTPKHLITATGQRVTLRCSPRSGDLSVYWYQQSLDQGLQFLIQYYNGEERAKGNILERFSAQQFPDLHSELNLSSLELGDSALYFCASSVVGASTDTQYFGPGTRLTVL.

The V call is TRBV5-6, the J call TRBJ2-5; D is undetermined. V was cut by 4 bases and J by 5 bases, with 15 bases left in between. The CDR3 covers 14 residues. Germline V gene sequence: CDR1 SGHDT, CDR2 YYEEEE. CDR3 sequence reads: CASSQRNLRETQYF. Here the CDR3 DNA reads TGTGCCAGCAGCCAACGGAACTTGAGGGAGACCCAGTACTTC.

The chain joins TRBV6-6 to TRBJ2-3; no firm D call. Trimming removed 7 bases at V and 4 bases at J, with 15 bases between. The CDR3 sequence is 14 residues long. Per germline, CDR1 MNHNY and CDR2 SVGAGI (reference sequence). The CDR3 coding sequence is TGTGCCAGCACGCCTCGTGTGCCCCCAGATACGCAGTATTTT. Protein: CASTPRVPPDTQYF.

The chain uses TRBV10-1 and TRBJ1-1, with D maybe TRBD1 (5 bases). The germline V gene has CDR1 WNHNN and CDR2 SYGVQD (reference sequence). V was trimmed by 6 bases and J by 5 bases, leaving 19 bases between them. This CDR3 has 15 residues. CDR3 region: CASSARRGRGTEAFF. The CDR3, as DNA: TGCGCCAGCAGCGCCCGACGGGGACGAGGGACTGAAGCTTTCTTT.

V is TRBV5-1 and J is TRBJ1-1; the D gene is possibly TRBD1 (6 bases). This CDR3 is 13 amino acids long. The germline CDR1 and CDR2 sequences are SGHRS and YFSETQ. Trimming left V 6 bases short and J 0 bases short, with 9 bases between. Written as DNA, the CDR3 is TGCGCCAGCACACAGGGAATGAACACTGAAGCTTTCTTT. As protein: CASTQGMNTEAFF.

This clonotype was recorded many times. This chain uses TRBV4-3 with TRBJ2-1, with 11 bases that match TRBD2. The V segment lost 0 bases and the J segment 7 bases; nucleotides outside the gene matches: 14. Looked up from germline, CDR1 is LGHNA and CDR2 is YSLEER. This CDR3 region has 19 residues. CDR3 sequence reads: CASSQDLMASGGRGNEQFF. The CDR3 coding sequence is TGCGCCAGCAGCCAAGATTTGATGGCTAGCGGGGGGCGGGGGAATGAGCAGTTCTTC.

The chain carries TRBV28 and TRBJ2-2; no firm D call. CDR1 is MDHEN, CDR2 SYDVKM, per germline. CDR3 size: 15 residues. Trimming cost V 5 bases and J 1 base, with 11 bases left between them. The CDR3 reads CASSIQTLNTGELFF. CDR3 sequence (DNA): TGTGCCAGCAGTATCCAAACCCTGAACACCGGGGAGCTGTTTTTT.

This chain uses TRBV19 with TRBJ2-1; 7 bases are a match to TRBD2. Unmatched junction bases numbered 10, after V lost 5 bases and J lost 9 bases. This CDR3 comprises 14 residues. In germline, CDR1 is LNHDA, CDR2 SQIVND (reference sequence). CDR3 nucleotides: TGTGCCAGTAGTCCGGGGGGAGGGGTTGGTGAGCAGTTCTTC. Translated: CASSPGGGVGEQFF.

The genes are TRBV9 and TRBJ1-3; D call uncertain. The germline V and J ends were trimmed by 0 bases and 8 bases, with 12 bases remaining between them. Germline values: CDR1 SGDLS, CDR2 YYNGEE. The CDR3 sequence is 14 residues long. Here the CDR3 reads CASSVGSQWDTIYF. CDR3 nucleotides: TGTGCCAGCAGCGTAGGGAGTCAATGGGACACCATATATTTT.

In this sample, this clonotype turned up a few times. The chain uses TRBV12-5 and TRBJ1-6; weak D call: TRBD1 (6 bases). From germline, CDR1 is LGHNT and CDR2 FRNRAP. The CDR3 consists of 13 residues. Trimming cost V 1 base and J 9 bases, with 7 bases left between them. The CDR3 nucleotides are TGTGCTAGTGGTTTGGAGACAGGTTCACCCCTCCACTTT. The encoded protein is CASGLETGSPLHF.

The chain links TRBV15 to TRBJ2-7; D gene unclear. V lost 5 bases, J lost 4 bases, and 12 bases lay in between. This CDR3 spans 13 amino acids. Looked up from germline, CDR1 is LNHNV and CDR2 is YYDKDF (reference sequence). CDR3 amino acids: CATSLGRRYEQYV. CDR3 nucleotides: TGTGCCACCAGCCTCGGCAGGAGATACGAGCAGTACGTC.

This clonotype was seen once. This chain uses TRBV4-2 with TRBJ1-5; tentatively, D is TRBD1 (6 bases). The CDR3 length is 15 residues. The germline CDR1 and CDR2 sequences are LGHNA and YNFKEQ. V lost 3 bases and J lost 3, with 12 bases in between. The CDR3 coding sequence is TGTGCCAGCAGCCAGGGTAACAGGGCCAATCAGCCCCAGCATTTT. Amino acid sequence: CASSQGNRANQPQHF.

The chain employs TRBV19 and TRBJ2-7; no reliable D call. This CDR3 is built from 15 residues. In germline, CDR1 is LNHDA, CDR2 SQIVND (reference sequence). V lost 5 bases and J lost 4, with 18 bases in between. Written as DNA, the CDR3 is TGTGCCAGTAGTTGGAGTGCGGCAGGTCAATACGAGCAGTACTTC. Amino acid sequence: CASSWSAAGQYEQYF.

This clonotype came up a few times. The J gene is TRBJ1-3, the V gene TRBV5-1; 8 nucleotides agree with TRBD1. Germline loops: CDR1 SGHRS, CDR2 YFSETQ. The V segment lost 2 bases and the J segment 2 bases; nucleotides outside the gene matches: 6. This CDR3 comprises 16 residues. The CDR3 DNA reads TGCGCCAGCAGCTTCGGACAGGGTATAGCTGGAAACACCATATATTTT. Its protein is CASSFGQGIAGNTIYF.

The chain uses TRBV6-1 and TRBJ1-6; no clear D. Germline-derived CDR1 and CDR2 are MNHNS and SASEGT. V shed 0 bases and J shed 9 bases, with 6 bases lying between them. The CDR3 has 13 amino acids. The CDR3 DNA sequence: TGTGCCAGCAGTGAAGCGTGGGGTTCACCCCTCCACTTT. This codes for CASSEAWGSPLHF.